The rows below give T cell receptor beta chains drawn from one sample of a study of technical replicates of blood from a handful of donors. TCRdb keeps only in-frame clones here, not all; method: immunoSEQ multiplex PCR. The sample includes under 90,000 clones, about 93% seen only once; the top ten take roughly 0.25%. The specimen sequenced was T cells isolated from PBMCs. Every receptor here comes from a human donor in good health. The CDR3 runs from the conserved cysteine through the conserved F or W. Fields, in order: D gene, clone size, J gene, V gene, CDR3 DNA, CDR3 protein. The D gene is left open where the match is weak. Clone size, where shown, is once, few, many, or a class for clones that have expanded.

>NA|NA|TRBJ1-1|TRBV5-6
TGTGCCAGCAGCTGGAGTACGAACACTGAAGCTTTCTTT
CASSWSTNTEAFF
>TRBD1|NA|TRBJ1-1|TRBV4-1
TGCGCCAGCAGCTCCAGGACAGGAGCGAACACTGAAGCTTTCTTT
CASSSRTGANTEAFF
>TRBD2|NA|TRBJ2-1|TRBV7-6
TGTGCCAGCAGCTTTGGAGCGGGGTCCAACAATGAGCAGTTCTTC
CASSFGAGSNNEQFF
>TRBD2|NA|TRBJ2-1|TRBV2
TGTGCCAGCAGTTCCGGGACTAGCGGGGTGCATGAGCAGTTCTTC
CASSSGTSGVHEQFF
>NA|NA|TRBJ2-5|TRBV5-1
TGCGCCAGCAGCTTGGTGGAGGGGCAAGAGACCCAGTACTTC
CASSLVEGQETQYF
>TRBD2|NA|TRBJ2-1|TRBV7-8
TGTGCCAGCAGCTTAGCAGGGTTAGCGGGCTACAATGAGCAGTTCTTC
CASSLAGLAGYNEQFF
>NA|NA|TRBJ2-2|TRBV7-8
TGTGCCAGCAGCTTAAGGCGGGGCAGGACCGGGGAGCTGTTTTTT
CASSLRRGRTGELFF
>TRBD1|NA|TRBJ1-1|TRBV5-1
TGCGCCAGCAGCTGGGCCGGGACAGTGAACACTGAAGCTTTCTTT
CASSWAGTVNTEAFF
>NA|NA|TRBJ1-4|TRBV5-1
TGCGCCAGCAGCTCTCGGGGGTTGGATGAAAAACTGTTTTTT
CASSSRGLDEKLFF
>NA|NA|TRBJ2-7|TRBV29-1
TGCAGCGTTGTCAGCCAGGGGACCTACGAGCAGTACTTC
CSVVSQGTYEQYF
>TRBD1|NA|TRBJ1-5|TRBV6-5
TGTGCCAGCAGTTACGGCAGGGGGAGCAATCAGCCCCAGCATTTT
CASSYGRGSNQPQHF
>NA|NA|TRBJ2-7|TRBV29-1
TGCAGCGTCTCCTCGCCAGGGGAACCATCCTACGAGCAGTACTTC
CSVSSPGEPSYEQYF
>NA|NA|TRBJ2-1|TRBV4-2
TGTGCCAGCAGCCAATCCAGGGAAAATGAGCAGTTCTTC
CASSQSRENEQFF
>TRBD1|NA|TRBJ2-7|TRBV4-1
TGCGCCAGCAGTTACCCGGGGACAGGGTCGGAGGACGAGCAGTACTTC
CASSYPGTGSEDEQYF
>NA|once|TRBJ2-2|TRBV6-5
TGTGCCAGCAGGTCGACAGGTACCGGGGAGCTGTTTTTT
CASRSTGTGELFF
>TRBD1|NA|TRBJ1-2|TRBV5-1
TGCGCCAGCAGCCCAGGGACAGGGGGCTCCACCTTC
CASSPGTGGSTF
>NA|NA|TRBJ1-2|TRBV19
TGTGCCACCGGTGATCAGGGGAGAGGCAACTATGGCTACACCTTC
CATGDQGRGNYGYTF
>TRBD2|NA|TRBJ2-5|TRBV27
TGTGCCAGCAGTTTATTGCGGGGGGGCGAGGGGACCCAGTACTTC
CASSLLRGGEGTQYF
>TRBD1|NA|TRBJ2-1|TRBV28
TGTGCCAGCAGCCGCGGACAGGGATCGCAGTTCTTC
CASSRGQGSQFF
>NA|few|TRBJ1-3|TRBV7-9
TGTGCCAGCAGCCACAGGACCTCTGGAAACACCATATATTTT
CASSHRTSGNTIYF
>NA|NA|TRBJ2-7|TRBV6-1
TGTGCCAGCCTCGCAGAGACTACTACCTACGAGCAGTACTTC
CASLAETTTYEQYF
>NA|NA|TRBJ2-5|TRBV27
TGTGCCAGCAGTTCCCTCTCAGCGGAAGAGACCCAGTACTTC
CASSSLSAEETQYF
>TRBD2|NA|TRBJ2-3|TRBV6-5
TGTGCCAGCAGTTCCGGGACTAGCGGGAAGGGGGATACGCAGTATTTT
CASSSGTSGKGDTQYF
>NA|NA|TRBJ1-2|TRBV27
TGTGCCAGCAGTTTAGGGGGCAGAGGCTATGGCTACACCTTC
CASSLGGRGYGYTF
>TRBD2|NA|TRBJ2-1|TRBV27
TGTGCCAGCAGTTTATCAGCGGGAGGGACCTACAATGAGCAGTTCTTC
CASSLSAGGTYNEQFF
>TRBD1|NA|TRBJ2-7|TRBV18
TGTGCCAGCTCTTACAACCCCGGGACAGGGTACTACGAGCAGTACTTC
CASSYNPGTGYYEQYF
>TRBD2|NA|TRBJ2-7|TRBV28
TGTGCCAGCAGGCTAGCGGGATCCTACGAGCAGTACTTC
CASRLAGSYEQYF
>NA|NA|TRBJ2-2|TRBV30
TGTGCCTGGAGTGCCCAGAACACCGGGGAGCTGTTTTTT
CAWSAQNTGELFF
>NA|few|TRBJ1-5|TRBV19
TGTGCCAGTACCGATCGGGAGGCCCAGCCCCAGCATTTT
CASTDREAQPQHF
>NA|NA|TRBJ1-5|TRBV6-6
TGTGCCAGCAGTCACAACAGGTATAATCAGCCCCAGCATTTT
CASSHNRYNQPQHF
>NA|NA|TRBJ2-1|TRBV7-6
TGTGCCAGCAGCTGGAACAGGGTGGTAAACAATGAGCAGTTCTTC
CASSWNRVVNNEQFF
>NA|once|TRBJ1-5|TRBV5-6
TGTGCCAGCAGCTTACATCAGGGTCAGCCCCAGCATTTT
CASSLHQGQPQHF
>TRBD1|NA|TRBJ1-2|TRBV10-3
TGTGCCATCAGTGAGTCTTTTGACAGGGCCCGTGGCTACACCTTC
CAISESFDRARGYTF
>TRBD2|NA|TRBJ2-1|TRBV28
TGTGCCAGCAGTCAGACTAGCCCGAGGGGCGGCTACAATGAGCAGTTCTTC
CASSQTSPRGGYNEQFF
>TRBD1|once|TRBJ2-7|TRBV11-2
TGTGCCAGCAGCTCTGACAGGGCCGAGCAGTACTTC
CASSSDRAEQYF
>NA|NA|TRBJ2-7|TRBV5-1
TGCGCCAGCAGCTTAGGACATTCGGACCCCTACGAGCAGTACTTC
CASSLGHSDPYEQYF
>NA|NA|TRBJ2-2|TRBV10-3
TGTGCCATCAGTGGTGGGGCACAGAACACCGGGGAGCTGTTTTTT
CAISGGAQNTGELFF
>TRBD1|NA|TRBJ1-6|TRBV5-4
TGTGCCAGCAGCTTTTGGACAGGGAGCAGTTCACCCCTCCACTTT
CASSFWTGSSSPLHF
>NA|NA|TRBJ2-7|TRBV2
TGTGCCAGCAGTGAAGCGCTTCTCGGCAGGCCATATAACTACGAGCAGTACTTC
CASSEALLGRPYNYEQYF
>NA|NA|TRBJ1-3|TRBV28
TGTGCCAGCAGGGGAACAGGGTCTGGAAACACCATATATTTT
CASRGTGSGNTIYF
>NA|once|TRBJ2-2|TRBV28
TGTGCCAGCAGTTGGACAGACACCGGGGAGCTGTTTTTT
CASSWTDTGELFF
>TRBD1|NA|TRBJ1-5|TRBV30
TGTGCCTGGAGTCAACAGGGGGGGCAGCCCCAGCATTTT
CAWSQQGGQPQHF
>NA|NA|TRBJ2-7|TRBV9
TGTGCCAGCAGCGCGTCAGCAGGGTTGACCTACGAGCAGTACTTC
CASSASAGLTYEQYF
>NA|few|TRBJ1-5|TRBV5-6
TGTGCCAGCAGCCACAGAGCTGAATATAGCAATCAGCCCCAGCATTTT
CASSHRAEYSNQPQHF
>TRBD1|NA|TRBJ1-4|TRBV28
TGTGCCAGCAGTCTGGGACAGGCGGGCAATGAAAAACTGTTTTTT
CASSLGQAGNEKLFF
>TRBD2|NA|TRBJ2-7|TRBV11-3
TGTGCCAGCAGGTTAAACTCCCGACTAGCGCGAAACTCCTACGAGCAGTACTTC
CASRLNSRLARNSYEQYF
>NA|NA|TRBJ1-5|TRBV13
TGTGCCAGCAGCTTAGGGTTGCAGTCTAATCAGCCCCAGCATTTT
CASSLGLQSNQPQHF
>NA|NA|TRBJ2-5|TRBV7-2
TGTGCCAGCAGCTTAGACCAGAAAGAGACCCAGTACTTC
CASSLDQKETQYF
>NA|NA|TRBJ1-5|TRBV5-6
TGTGCCAGCAGCTTGTCGCGGCACAATCAGCCCCAGCATTTT
CASSLSRHNQPQHF
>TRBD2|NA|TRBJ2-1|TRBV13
TGTGCCAGCAGCTCCCCCTCACTAGCGGGAGCGGGGGGCAATGAGCAGTTCTTC
CASSSPSLAGAGGNEQFF
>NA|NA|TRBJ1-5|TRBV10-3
TGTGCCATCAGTGAGAAGCTGGTTCAACAGCCCCAGCATTTT
CAISEKLVQQPQHF
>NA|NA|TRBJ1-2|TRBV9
TGTGCCAGCAGCGTACGCCCCCTAGAGGGTCTCTATGGCTACACCTTC
CASSVRPLEGLYGYTF
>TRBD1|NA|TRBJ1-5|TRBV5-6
TGTGCCAGCAGCTTGGCCCCAGGGGGTTCCAATCAGCCCCAGCATTTT
CASSLAPGGSNQPQHF
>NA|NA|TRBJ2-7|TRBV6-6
TGTGCCAGCAGTGGAGGGGAAGCCGGATCCTACGAGCAGTACTTC
CASSGGEAGSYEQYF